This TCR beta chain was sequenced for a study of T cell repertoires in cytomegalovirus infection (dated by TCRdb to about 2019). At the level of the whole study: Donor HLA type was relevant to the analysis, as public TCR beta signatures indicated carriage of CMV infection together with the matching HLA type.

This clonotype was detected ten times or more. Its antigen remains undetermined. The input lacks base qualities; no much larger clone sits a single base away. The listed sequencing device is Illumina HiSeq 1500. The public reads were reprocessed in TCRdb via fastp at Q25 and MiXCR, keeping in-frame beta chains. Under each unique CDR3 protein, matching rows form one entry showing the most common genes and DNA. The sample has about 130,000 distinct CDR3 sequences on record, more than 20% of them singletons. The ten largest clones represent 30% to 35% of the sample. What the study reported, not specific to this receptor: The ex vivo response was dominated by HLA-C-restricted CMV-specific TCR beta clonotypes, which also provided the single most frequent clonotype in two of eight donors. In both this cohort and an independent roughly 330-donor cohort, the cumulative frequency of public TCR beta family members distinguished carriers of CMV infection plus the relevant HLA type.

Including cysteine and phenylalanine, the CDR3 has 16 amino acids. Of all the DNA, just the CDR3 is kept, 48 bases in frame from base 1. The germline V gene specifies SGHNT as CDR1 and YENEEA as CDR2. V lost 4 bases and J lost 8 bases, and the count of bases not matched to a germline gene is 13. The sequence links TRBV11-3 to TRBJ2-1, and 8 junctional nucleotides match TRBD2. The TCR originated in a human donor in good health (CMV status not recorded). Some clones in this sample may be carry-over from other donors' samples. Specimen: PBMCs, sequenced either directly or after in vitro stimulation (not recorded which). The CDR3 is CASSYRREGPLHEQFF. The DNA sequence follows: TGTGCCAGCAGCTACCGCCGGGAGGGCCCCTTACATGAGCAGTTCTTC.